The entry below describes one TCR beta chain. As yet, its antigen is unknown. The data belong to a study of T cell responses to AZD1222 COVID-19 vaccine. V shed 6 bases and J shed 3 bases, with 7 bases lying between them. This CDR3 is 12 amino acids long. Germline CDR1 and CDR2: SNHLY and FYNNEI. General study results and limits: Seropositive AZD1222 recipients at baseline numbered only six or seven. After the peak T cell response, and only then, were repertoires sampled.

TCRdb keeps only in-frame clones here, not all; method: immunoSEQ multiplex PCR. The sample lists 250,000 to 300,000 clones, almost 95% occurring once. This rearrangement joins TRBV2 to TRBJ2-3; D is unresolved. The TCR comes from an adult who received the AZD1222 COVID-19 vaccine. Sequencing used peripheral blood, obtained 28 days after the second AZD1222 dose. Written as DNA, the CDR3 is TGTGCCAGCAGAATTTCTACAGATACGCAGTATTTT. It encodes CASRISTDTQYF.